This T cell receptor (beta chain) comes out of a study of T cell repertoires in cytomegalovirus infection. Study summary: TCR beta signatures that were public indicated CMV infection and matching HLA type.

The table lists this clonotype with many counts. Its antigen is unknown. TCRdb used MiXCR to reprocess the reads, holding one entry per CDR3 protein. The data contain approximately 250,000 distinct CDR3 sequences, approximately 10% of them seen just once; the ten biggest clones take up approximately 16%. V trimming: 4 bases; J trimming: 2 bases; junction bases outside the gene matches: 5. The CDR3 has 15 amino acids. Germline assignment: CDR1 MNHEY and CDR2 SVGEGT. Study conclusions and caveats: Cumulative frequency of public TCR beta families picked out carriers of CMV plus the relevant HLA. CMV-specific HLA-C-restricted TCR beta clonotypes dominated the ex vivo response.

V usage is TRBV6-2 or TRBV6-3 and J usage is TRBJ2-1, with 7 bases that match TRBD1. This TCR was recovered from a human donor in good health (CMV status not recorded). Some clones in this sample may be carry-over from other donors' samples. The specimen was PBMCs. In DNA, the CDR3 is TGTGCCAGCAGTTCTAGAACAGGGGCCTACAATGAGCAGTTCTTC. Encoded protein: CASSSRTGAYNEQFF.